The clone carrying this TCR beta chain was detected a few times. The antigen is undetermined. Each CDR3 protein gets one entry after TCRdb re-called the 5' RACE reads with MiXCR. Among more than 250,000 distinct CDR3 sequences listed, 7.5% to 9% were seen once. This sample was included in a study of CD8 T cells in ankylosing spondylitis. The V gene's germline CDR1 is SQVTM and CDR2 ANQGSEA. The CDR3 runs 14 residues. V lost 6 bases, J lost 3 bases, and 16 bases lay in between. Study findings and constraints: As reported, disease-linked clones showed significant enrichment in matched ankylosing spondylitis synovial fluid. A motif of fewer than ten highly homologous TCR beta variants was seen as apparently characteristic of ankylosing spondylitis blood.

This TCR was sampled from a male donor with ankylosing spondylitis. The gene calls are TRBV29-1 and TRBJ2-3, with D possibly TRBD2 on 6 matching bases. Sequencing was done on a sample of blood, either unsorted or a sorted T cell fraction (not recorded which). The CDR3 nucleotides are TGCAGCGTCCAACTAGCCAGGGATACAGATACGCAGTATTTT. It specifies CSVQLARDTDTQYF.